The 10 T cell receptor beta chains below were found in one sample sequenced in a study of preoperative IRX-2 immunotherapy in early breast cancer. Treatment in this sample: preoperative locoregional IRX-2 cytokine immunotherapy. Data came from immunoSEQ multiplex PCR; TCRdb stores just in-frame clones and leaves some out. The table has 30,000 to 35,000 clones, 90% to 95% seen once; the top ten hold 5% to 7%. This material was collected from a patient treated with IRX-2 immunotherapy. These receptors all stem from a human donor with breast cancer.

The J gene is TRBJ2-1, the V gene TRBV11-2; D unclear. The germline V gene has CDR1 SGHAT and CDR2 FQNNGV. V shed 1 base and J shed 7 bases, with 2 bases lying between them. CDR3 length equals 11 residues. CDR3 loop: CASSLGNEQFF. The CDR3 bases are TGTGCCAGCAGCTTAGGGAATGAGCAGTTCTTC. Full variable domain (outside the CDR3, taken from reference TRBV11-2 and TRBJ2-1): EAGVAQSPRYKIIEKRQSVAFWCNPISGHATLYWYQQILGQGPKLLIQFQNNGVVDDSQLPKDRFSAERLKGVDSTLKIQPAKLEDSAVYLCASSLGNEQFFGPGTRLTVL.

This clone turned up a few times. The rearrangement links TRBV9 to TRBJ1-6; D is ambiguous. The CDR3 is 14 residues long. Looked up from germline, CDR1 is SGDLS and CDR2 is YYNGEE. Trimming removed 4 bases from V and 10 bases from J, with 15 bases in between. The CDR3 loop reads CASSKTGSGSPLHF. In nucleotides, the CDR3 is TGTGCCAGCAGCAAGACGGGGTCGGGGTCACCCCTCCACTTT.

This clone was observed a single time. This chain links TRBV25-1 with TRBJ1-1, with no clear D. V lost 6 bases and J lost 4, with 6 bases in between. The CDR3 length is 11 residues. Germline assignment: CDR1 MGHDK and CDR2 SYGVNS. Written as DNA, the CDR3 is TGTGCCAGCAGGAAATTCACTGAAGCTTTCTTT. This codes for CASRKFTEAFF.

This chain connects TRBV15 to TRBJ2-1; no clear D. Germline V gene data show CDR1 as LNHNV and CDR2 as YYDKDF (reference sequence). V was clipped by 3 bases and J by 8 bases, with 11 bases between them. The CDR3 is 13 residues long. The CDR3: CATSRQLVDEQFF. In DNA, the CDR3 is TGTGCCACCAGCAGGCAGCTAGTGGATGAGCAGTTCTTC.

The V call is TRBV9, the J call TRBJ2-1; D ambiguous. Trimming stripped 1 base from V and 0 bases from J, with 11 bases between. The length of the CDR3 is 16 residues. Germline loops: CDR1 SGDLS, CDR2 YYNGEE. The CDR3: CASSVFTLGSYNEQFF. The DNA of the CDR3 is TGTGCCAGCAGCGTATTTACCCTCGGCTCCTACAATGAGCAGTTCTTC.

This chain uses TRBV18 with TRBJ1-2, with D unresolved. The CDR3 length is 13 residues. Germline-derived CDR1 and CDR2 are KGHSH and LQKENI. V dropped 3 bases and J dropped 4 bases, with 9 bases sitting between them. In nucleotides, the CDR3 is TGTGCCAGCTCACCCTTCTTTGGCTATGGCTACACCTTC. Its translation: CASSPFFGYGYTF.

The chain recombines TRBV9 with TRBJ2-5, with 8 bases lining up with TRBD1. The CDR3 runs to 16 residues. With V trimmed by 0 bases and J by 3 bases, 7 bases remained unmatched. Per the germline V gene, CDR1 is SGDLS and CDR2 is YYNGEE. The CDR3 DNA sequence: TGTGCCAGCAGCGTAGCCCCGGACAGGGTTGAAGAGACCCAGTACTTC. This sequence encodes CASSVAPDRVEETQYF.

The chain has TRBV9 and TRBJ2-3; tentative D call: TRBD1 (6 bases). V lost 5 bases, J lost 6 bases, and 19 bases lay in between. This CDR3 comprises 15 residues. Germline V gene data show CDR1 as SGDLS and CDR2 as YYNGEE. The CDR3 sequence is CASRPTGNGKDTQYF. The DNA for the CDR3 is TGTGCCAGCAGGCCAACAGGGAACGGGAAGGATACGCAGTATTTT.

The chain combines TRBV27 with TRBJ1-5; D possibly corresponds to TRBD1 (5 bases). The CDR3 runs 11 residues. Per the germline V gene, CDR1 is MNHEY and CDR2 is SMNVEV (reference sequence). V gave up 8 bases and J gave up 5 bases, with 7 bases separating them. This CDR3 is CASGGYQPQHF. The CDR3 nucleotides are TGTGCCAGCGGGGGTTATCAGCCCCAGCATTTT.

This chain connects TRBV7-2 to TRBJ1-2, with TRBD1 matching over 9 bases. Trimming removed 6 bases from V and 6 bases from J; junction bases left unmatched: 14. The CDR3 sequence is 16 residues long. Looked up from germline, CDR1 is SGHTA and CDR2 is FQGNSA. The CDR3 loop is CASSSFPGQGRDGYTF. CDR3 sequence (DNA): TGTGCCAGCAGTTCGTTTCCGGGACAGGGCAGGGATGGCTACACCTTC.